Below are 3 T cell receptor beta chains sequenced from a single sample in a study of blood T cell repertoires in COVID-19. Libraries were prepared by immunoSEQ multiplex PCR; TCRdb keeps only in-frame clonotypes and omits some of them. The data show roughly 250,000 clones, roughly 83% seen once. Source material: PBMCs or T cells enriched from blood (not recorded which). The source is a woman between 45 and 65 years old who had recovered from COVID-19.

V gene TRBV4-2 combines with J gene TRBJ1-2; weak D call: TRBD1 (6 bases). Trimming pared 0 bases from V and 5 bases from J, leaving 13 bases between. CDR1 is LGHNA, CDR2 YNFKEQ, per germline. The CDR3 covers 15 residues. The CDR3 loop is CASSQEAGTSYGYTF. The CDR3 DNA is TGTGCCAGCAGCCAAGAAGCCGGGACATCTTATGGCTACACCTTC.

This clone was detected once. The chain joins TRBV15 to TRBJ2-3, with TRBD2 matching 8 bases. The V gene's germline CDR1 is LNHNV and CDR2 YYDKDF (reference sequence). This CDR3 is built from 15 residues. V dropped 0 bases and J dropped 7; count of bases not matched to a gene: 6. The CDR3 bases are TGTGCCACCAGCAGAGAAGCGGGAGTATTGAATACGCAGTATTTT. Protein sequence: CATSREAGVLNTQYF.

The gene calls are TRBV11-2 and TRBJ2-1, with D tentatively TRBD2 (6 bases). Germline CDR1 and CDR2: SGHAT and FQNNGV. V was trimmed by 0 bases and J by 8 bases, leaving 17 bases between them. The CDR3 spans 16 residues. CDR3 region: CASSLDPRGIIDEQFF. The CDR3 DNA is TGTGCCAGCAGCTTAGATCCCCGGGGGATAATCGATGAGCAGTTCTTC.